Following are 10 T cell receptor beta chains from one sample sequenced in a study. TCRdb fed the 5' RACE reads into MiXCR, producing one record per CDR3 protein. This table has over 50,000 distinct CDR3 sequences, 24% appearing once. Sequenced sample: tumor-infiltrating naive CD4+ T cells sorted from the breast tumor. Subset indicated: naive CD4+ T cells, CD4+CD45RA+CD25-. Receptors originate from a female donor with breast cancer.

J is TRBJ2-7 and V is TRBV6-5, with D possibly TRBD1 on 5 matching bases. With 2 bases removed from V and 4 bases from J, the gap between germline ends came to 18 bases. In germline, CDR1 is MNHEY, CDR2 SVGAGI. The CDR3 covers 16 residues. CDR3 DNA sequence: TGTGCCAGCAGTTACGGACACCCTAAGGTGGGGTACGAGCAGTACTTC. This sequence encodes CASSYGHPKVGYEQYF.

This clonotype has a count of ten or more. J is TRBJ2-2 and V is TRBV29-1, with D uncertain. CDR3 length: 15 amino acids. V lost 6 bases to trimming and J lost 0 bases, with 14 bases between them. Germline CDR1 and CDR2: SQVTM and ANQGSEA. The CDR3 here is CSVRPGAANTGELFF. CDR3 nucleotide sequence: TGCAGCGTCCGCCCGGGTGCCGCGAACACCGGGGAGCTGTTTTTT.

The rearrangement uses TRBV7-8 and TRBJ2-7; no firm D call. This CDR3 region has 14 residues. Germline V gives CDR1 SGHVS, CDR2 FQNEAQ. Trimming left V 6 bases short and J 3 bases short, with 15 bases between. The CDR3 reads CASSIGARIYEQYF. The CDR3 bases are TGTGCCAGCAGTATAGGAGCACGAATCTACGAGCAGTACTTC.

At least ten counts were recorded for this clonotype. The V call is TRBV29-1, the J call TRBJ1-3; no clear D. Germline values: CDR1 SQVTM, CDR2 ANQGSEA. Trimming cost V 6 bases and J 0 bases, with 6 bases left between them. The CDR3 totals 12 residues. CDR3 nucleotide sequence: TGCAGCGTCACAACCTCTGGAAACACCATATATTTT. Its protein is CSVTTSGNTIYF.

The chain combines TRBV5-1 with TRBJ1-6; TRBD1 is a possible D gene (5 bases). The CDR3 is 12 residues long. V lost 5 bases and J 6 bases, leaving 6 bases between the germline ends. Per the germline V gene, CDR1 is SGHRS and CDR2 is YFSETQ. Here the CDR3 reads CASRQGNSPLHF. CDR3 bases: TGCGCCAGCAGGCAGGGTAATTCACCCCTCCACTTT.

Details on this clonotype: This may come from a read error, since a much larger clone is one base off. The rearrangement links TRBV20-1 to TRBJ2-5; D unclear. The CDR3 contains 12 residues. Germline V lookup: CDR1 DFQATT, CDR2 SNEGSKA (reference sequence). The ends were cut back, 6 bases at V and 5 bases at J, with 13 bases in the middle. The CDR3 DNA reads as TGCAGTGCAACAGACGGTCTGGAGACCCAGTACTTC. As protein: CSATDGLETQYF.

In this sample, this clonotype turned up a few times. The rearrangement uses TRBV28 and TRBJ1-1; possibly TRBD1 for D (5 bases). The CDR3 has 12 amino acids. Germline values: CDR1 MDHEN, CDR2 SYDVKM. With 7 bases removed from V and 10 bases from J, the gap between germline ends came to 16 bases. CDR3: CASTPPGASAFF. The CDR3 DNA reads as TGTGCCAGCACCCCCCCCGGGGCTTCAGCTTTCTTT.

The CDR3 region has the DNA TGCGCCAGCAGCTTGGACAGGGTGGGCCAAGAGACCCAGTACTTC. Its protein is CASSLDRVGQETQYF. J is TRBJ2-5 and V is TRBV5-1; D possibly corresponds to TRBD1 (6 bases). Trimming stripped 0 bases from V and 1 base from J, with 10 bases between. CDR1 and CDR2 from the germline V gene are SGHRS and YFSETQ. This CDR3 has 15 residues.

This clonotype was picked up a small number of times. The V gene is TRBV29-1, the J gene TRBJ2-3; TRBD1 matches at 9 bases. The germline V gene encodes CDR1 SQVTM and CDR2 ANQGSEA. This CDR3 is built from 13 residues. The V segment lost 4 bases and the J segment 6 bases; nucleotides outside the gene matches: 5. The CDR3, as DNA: TGCAGCGTTGGAGGCGGACAGGGGGATACGCAGTATTTT. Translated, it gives CSVGGGQGDTQYF.

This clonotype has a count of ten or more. In DNA, the CDR3 is TGTGCCAGCAGCTATCAGACGAACACTGAAGCTTTCTTT. Amino acids: CASSYQTNTEAFF. This chain uses TRBV9 with TRBJ1-1; no firm D call. Looked up from germline, CDR1 is SGDLS and CDR2 is YYNGEE. V was cut by 4 bases and J by 1 base, with 8 bases left in between. The CDR3 has 13 amino acids.